Listed here are 10 T cell receptor beta chains from one sample, sequenced in a study of spatial heterogeneity in lung cancer. Time point denoted: blood at routine non-recurrence follow-up after resection. TCRdb reanalysed the 5' RACE reads using MiXCR and keeps one entry per CDR3 protein. The sample records roughly 70,000 distinct CDR3 sequences, roughly 8.9% being singletons. The starting material was PBMCs, obtained at follow-up. These receptors were collected from a female donor with early-stage non-small cell lung cancer.

This clonotype occurred many times. The V gene is TRBV5-4, the J gene TRBJ2-3; 11 nucleotides align to TRBD2. In germline, CDR1 is SGHNT, CDR2 YYREEE (reference sequence). The CDR3 sequence is 16 residues long. The trim removed 5 bases at V and 2 bases at J, leaving 7 bases unmatched. The CDR3 loop reads CASRKGTSGYTDTQYF. CDR3 in DNA: TGTGCCAGCAGAAAAGGGACTAGCGGATACACAGATACGCAGTATTTT.

This chain uses TRBV3-1 with TRBJ2-6; D is ambiguous. Trimming stripped 7 bases from V and 1 base from J, with 14 bases between. Per germline, CDR1 LGHDT and CDR2 YNNKEL (reference sequence). The CDR3 has 16 amino acids. Here the CDR3 reads CASTPNTESGANVLTF. DNA of the CDR3: TGTGCCAGCACGCCCAATACTGAGTCTGGGGCCAACGTCCTGACTTTC.

The rearrangement joins TRBV2 to TRBJ2-1, with 7 bases aligning to TRBD2. The trim removed 5 bases at V and 0 bases at J, leaving 4 bases unmatched. Germline CDR1 is SNHLY and CDR2 is FYNNEI. The CDR3 consists of 15 residues. The CDR3 coding sequence is TGTGCCAGCAGTCCTTGGACTAGCTCCTACAATGAGCAGTTCTTC. Its translation is CASSPWTSSYNEQFF.

This clonotype was observed at least ten times. The V and J genes are TRBV28 and TRBJ2-7; 9 bases line up with TRBD1. J lost 6 bases, V lost 3 bases, and 6 bases had no gene match. The CDR3 spans 14 residues. Per germline, CDR1 MDHEN and CDR2 SYDVKM. CDR3 bases: TGTGCCAGCAGTTTGCATTCGGACAGGGGCGAGCAGTACTTC. Its protein product is CASSLHSDRGEQYF. Full variable domain (rest looked up from reference TRBV28 and TRBJ2-7): DVKVTQSSRYLVKRTGEKVFLECVQDMDHENMFWYRQDPGLGLRLIYFSYDVKMKEKGDIPEGYSVSREKKERFSLILESASTNQTSMYLCASSLHSDRGEQYFGPGTRLTVT.

This clonotype was counted many times. This chain uses TRBV29-1 with TRBJ1-1; D is possibly TRBD1 (5 bases). CDR3 size: 13 residues. V was clipped by 6 bases and J by 5 bases, with 16 bases between them. Germline V CDR1 and CDR2: SQVTM, ANQGSEA. DNA for the CDR3: TGCAGCGTCGAGACAGCGGAGGGGACTGAAGCTTTCTTT. This gives the protein CSVETAEGTEAFF.

Many counts were recorded for this clonotype. The V gene is TRBV5-1, the J gene TRBJ1-2, with D possibly being TRBD1 (5 bases). The CDR3 consists of 14 residues. Per germline, CDR1 SGHRS and CDR2 YFSETQ. V dropped 4 bases and J dropped 3 bases, with 13 bases sitting between them. The CDR3 spells CASSPGPSDYGYTF. The CDR3 bases are TGCGCCAGCAGCCCGGGGCCAAGCGACTATGGCTACACCTTC.

This clonotype has at least ten counts. The chain recombines TRBV30 with TRBJ1-1, with D perhaps matching TRBD1 (5 bases). This CDR3 comprises 13 residues. Germline-derived CDR1 and CDR2 are GTSNPN and SVGIG (reference sequence). Written as DNA, the CDR3 is TGTGCTCGGGGATCAAGGGGGAACACTGAAGCTTTCTTT. Amino acid sequence: CARGSRGNTEAFF.

This clonotype was observed at least ten times. The chain joins TRBV5-1 to TRBJ2-1; 13 nucleotides match TRBD2. The trim removed 4 bases at V and 8 bases at J, leaving 9 bases unmatched. This CDR3 is 16 amino acids long. Germline V CDR1 and CDR2: SGHRS, YFSETQ. The DNA of the CDR3 is TGCGCCAGCAGCCGGGAAGGGACTAGCGGGATGGATGAGCAGTTCTTC. Translated, it gives CASSREGTSGMDEQFF.

This clonotype was picked up many times. The chain couples TRBV2 to TRBJ2-3; 10 bases align to TRBD1. Germline loops: CDR1 SNHLY, CDR2 FYNNEI. The CDR3 has 14 amino acids. J was trimmed by 3 bases and V by 7 bases; bases with no gene match: 4. CDR3 region: CASTLGQGTDTQYF. CDR3 DNA: TGTGCCAGCACCCTGGGACAGGGGACAGATACGCAGTATTTT.

This clonotype appeared many times. The chain joins TRBV5-1 to TRBJ2-1; 11 bases match TRBD2. Germline values: CDR1 SGHRS, CDR2 YFSETQ. Trimming at V came to 2 bases and at J to 5 bases, leaving 3 bases not matched to a gene. The CDR3 contains 15 residues. CDR3 region: CASSLLAGDNNEQFF. The CDR3 DNA follows: TGCGCCAGCAGCTTACTAGCGGGAGATAACAATGAGCAGTTCTTC.